This T cell receptor (beta chain) was retrieved from a study of T cell responses to AZD1222 COVID-19 vaccine. Study conclusions and caveats: Spike-specific TCR depth and breadth grew after two AZD1222 doses. At baseline, just five or six AZD1222 recipients tested seropositive. The donor group comprised mostly white British people and more females; the analysis possibly underestimated clonal diversity. The CD4 TCRs associated with vaccination extended across spike and predominated at 160-218 and 743-854.

The method was immunoSEQ multiplex PCR; TCRdb's version includes in-frame clones alone and lacks a portion of them. Of more than 90,000 clones in the sample, about 82% were seen once. The CDR3 contains 17 residues. Losses at the gene ends were 1 base for V and 3 bases for J; bases not matched to a gene: 5. The germline CDR1 and CDR2 sequences are KGHSH and LQKENI. Worth noting for this clone: Its specificity is unknown.

V usage is TRBV18 and J usage is TRBJ2-7; 14 positions agree with TRBD2. The sequence came from an adult in good health. Sequenced material: peripheral blood, taken on day 0 of AZD1222 vaccination. The CDR3 region is CASSPRLAGGPGYEQYF. For the CDR3, the DNA is TGTGCCAGCTCACCACGACTAGCGGGAGGGCCGGGCTACGAGCAGTACTTC. Full variable domain (rest looked up from reference TRBV18 and TRBJ2-7): NAGVMQNPRHLVRRRGQEARLRCSPMKGHSHVYWYRQLPEEGLKFMVYLQKENIIDESGMPKERFSAEFPKEGPSILRIQQVVRGDSAAYFCASSPRLAGGPGYEQYFGPGTRLTVT.